A single sample gave rise to the 5 T cell receptor beta chains below, sequenced in a study of CD8+CD57+ T cells in acquired aplastic anemia. Genomic DNA provided the template from which TCR beta VDJ and CDR3 profiles were obtained. TCRdb re-called the reads with MiXCR, one entry per CDR3 protein. This table holds under 200,000 distinct CDR3 sequences, around 48% found once. The authors sequenced patients whose flow cytometry had shown CD8+CD57+ cell expansion. The sequenced sample consisted of sorted CD4+, CD8+, or CD8+CD57+ T cells (not recorded which) from PBMCs. The origin of the receptors is a human donor with aplastic anemia.

J is TRBJ2-5 and V is TRBV7-8; D gene unclear. Germline V lookup: CDR1 SGHVS, CDR2 FQNEAQ. Trimming took off 3 bases at V and 5 bases at J, with 7 bases between the two ends. The CDR3 totals 12 residues. The CDR3 spells CASSLNPETQYF. As DNA, the CDR3 is TGTGCCAGCAGCTTGAATCCGGAGACCCAGTACTTC.

This clonotype has ten or more counts. The V call is TRBV7-3, the J call TRBJ2-5; the match to TRBD1 covers 7 bases. Trimming took 5 bases from V and 0 from J; bases not matched to a gene: 18. The CDR3 loop spans 19 amino acids. The germline gives CDR1 SGHTA, CDR2 FQGTGA. The CDR3 loop is CASSLRQGTLLRDQETQYF. The DNA for the CDR3 is TGTGCCAGCAGCCTCCGACAGGGAACCCTCTTACGCGACCAAGAGACCCAGTACTTC. Together with reference TRBV7-3 and TRBJ2-5, the CDR3 gives the full variable domain: GAGVSQTPSNKVTEKGKYVELRCDPISGHTALYWYRQSLGQGPEFLIYFQGTGAADDSGLPNDRFFAVRPEGSVSTLKIQRTERGDSAVYLCASSLRQGTLLRDQETQYFGPGTRLLVL.

The table lists this clonotype with many counts. This chain uses TRBV4-3 with TRBJ2-7, with TRBD1 matching over 9 bases. This CDR3 region has 16 residues. V was pared by 1 base and J by 6 bases, with 10 bases of the junction left unmatched. CDR1 is LGHNA and CDR2 is YSLEER in the germline V gene. The CDR3 loop is CASSQGTGDFPSEQYF. In DNA, the CDR3 is TGCGCCAGCAGCCAAGGGACAGGGGACTTCCCCTCCGAGCAGTACTTC.

A single count supports this clonotype. The V and J genes are TRBV7-2 and TRBJ2-7; maybe TRBD1 (6 bases). CDR1 and CDR2 from the germline V gene are SGHTA and FQGNSA. This CDR3 is built from 14 residues. The V and J ends lost 7 bases and 10 bases respectively, with 23 bases between them. The DNA of the CDR3 is TGTGCCAGCACCTCAGGGACACGGGGTTGGAGACAGTACTTC. Protein product: CASTSGTRGWRQYF.

The chain carries TRBV25-1 and TRBJ1-3; D unclear. The CDR3 loop spans 14 amino acids. V lost 8 bases and J lost 2, with 13 bases in between. Germline CDR1 and CDR2: MGHDK and SYGVNS. The CDR3 nucleotides read TGTGCCAGCCAACATGGTGGGGCTGGAAACACCATATATTTT. It translates to CASQHGGAGNTIYF.